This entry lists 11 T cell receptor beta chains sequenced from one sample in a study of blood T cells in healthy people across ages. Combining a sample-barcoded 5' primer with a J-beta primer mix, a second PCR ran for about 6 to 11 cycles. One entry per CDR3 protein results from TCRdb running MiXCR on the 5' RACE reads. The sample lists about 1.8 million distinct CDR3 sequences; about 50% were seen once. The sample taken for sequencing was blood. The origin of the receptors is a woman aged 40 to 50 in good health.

The CDR3 DNA follows: TGCAGCGTACAGGGTAATACCTACGAGCAGTACTTC. Protein: CSVQGNTYEQYF. The V call is TRBV29-1, the J call TRBJ2-7, with D tentatively TRBD1 (6 bases). CDR3 length: 12 amino acids. Deletions cut 6 bases from V and 2 bases from J, with 11 bases between. Germline CDR1 SQVTM, CDR2 ANQGSEA.

The chain's CDR3 is CATSKDSPPPDTQYF. The CDR3 DNA follows: TGTGCCACCAGCAAGGACTCTCCCCCCCCAGATACGCAGTATTTT. The rearrangement uses TRBV15 and TRBJ2-3; D might be TRBD2 (5 bases). In germline, CDR1 is LNHNV, CDR2 YYDKDF (reference sequence). V dropped 4 bases and J dropped 4 bases, with 15 bases sitting between them. The CDR3 length is 15 residues. Based on the CDR3 plus reference TRBV15 and TRBJ2-3, the full variable domain is DAMVIQNPRYQVTQFGKPVTLSCSQTLNHNVMYWYQQKSSQAPKLLFHYYDKDFNNEADTPDNFQSRRPNTSFCFLDIRSPGLGDTAMYLCATSKDSPPPDTQYFGPGTRLTVL.

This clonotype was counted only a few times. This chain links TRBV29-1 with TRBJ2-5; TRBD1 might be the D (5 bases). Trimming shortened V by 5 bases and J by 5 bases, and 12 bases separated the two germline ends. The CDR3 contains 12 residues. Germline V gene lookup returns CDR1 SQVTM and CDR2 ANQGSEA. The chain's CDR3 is CSVLRGKETQYF. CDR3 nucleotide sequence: TGCAGCGTTCTTAGGGGCAAGGAGACCCAGTACTTC.

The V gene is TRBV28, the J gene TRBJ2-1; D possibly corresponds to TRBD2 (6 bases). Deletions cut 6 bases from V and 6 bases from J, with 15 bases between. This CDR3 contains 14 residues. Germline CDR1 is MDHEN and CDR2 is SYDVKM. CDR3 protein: CASRHQGGSNEQFF. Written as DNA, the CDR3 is TGTGCCAGCAGGCATCAGGGAGGATCCAATGAGCAGTTCTTC. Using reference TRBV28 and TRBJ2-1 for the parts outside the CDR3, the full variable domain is DVKVTQSSRYLVKRTGEKVFLECVQDMDHENMFWYRQDPGLGLRLIYFSYDVKMKEKGDIPEGYSVSREKKERFSLILESASTNQTSMYLCASRHQGGSNEQFFGPGTRLTVL.

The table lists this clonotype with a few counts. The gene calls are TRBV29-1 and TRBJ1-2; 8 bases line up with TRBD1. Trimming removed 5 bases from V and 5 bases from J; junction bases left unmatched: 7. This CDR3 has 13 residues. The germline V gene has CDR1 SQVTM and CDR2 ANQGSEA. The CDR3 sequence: CSVPGTGAYGYTF. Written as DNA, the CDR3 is TGCAGCGTTCCCGGGACAGGAGCTTATGGCTACACCTTC.

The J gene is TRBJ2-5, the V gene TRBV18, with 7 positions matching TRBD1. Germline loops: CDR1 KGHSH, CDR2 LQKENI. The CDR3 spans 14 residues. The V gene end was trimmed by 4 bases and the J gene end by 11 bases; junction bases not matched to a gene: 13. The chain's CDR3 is CASSRGQEYNEQYF. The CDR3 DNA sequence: TGTGCCAGCTCACGTGGACAGGAGTACAATGAGCAGTACTTC.

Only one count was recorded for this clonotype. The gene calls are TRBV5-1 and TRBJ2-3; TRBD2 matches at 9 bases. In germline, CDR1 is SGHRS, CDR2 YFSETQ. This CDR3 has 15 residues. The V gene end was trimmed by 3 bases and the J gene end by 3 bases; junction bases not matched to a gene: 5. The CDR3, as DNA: TGCGCCAGCAGCTGGGGTGGACTAGCGACAGATACGCAGTATTTT. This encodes CASSWGGLATDTQYF.

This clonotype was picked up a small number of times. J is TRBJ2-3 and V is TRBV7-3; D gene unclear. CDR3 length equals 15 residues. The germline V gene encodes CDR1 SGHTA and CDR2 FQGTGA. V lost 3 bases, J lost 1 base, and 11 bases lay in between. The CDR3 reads CASSFDPGRTDTQYF. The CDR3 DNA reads TGTGCCAGCAGCTTTGACCCGGGCCGCACAGATACGCAGTATTTT.

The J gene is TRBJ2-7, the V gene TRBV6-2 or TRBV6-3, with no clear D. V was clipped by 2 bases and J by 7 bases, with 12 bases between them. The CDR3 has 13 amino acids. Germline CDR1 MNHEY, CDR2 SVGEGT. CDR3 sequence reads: CASSYGQVHEQYF. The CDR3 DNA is TGTGCCAGCAGTTACGGGCAGGTCCATGAGCAGTACTTC.

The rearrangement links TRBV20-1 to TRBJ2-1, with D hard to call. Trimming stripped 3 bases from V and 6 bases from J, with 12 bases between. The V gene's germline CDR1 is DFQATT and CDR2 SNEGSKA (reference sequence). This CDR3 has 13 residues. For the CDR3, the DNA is TGCAGTGCTAGTGATTGGGGTCGCAATGAGCAGTTCTTC. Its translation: CSASDWGRNEQFF.

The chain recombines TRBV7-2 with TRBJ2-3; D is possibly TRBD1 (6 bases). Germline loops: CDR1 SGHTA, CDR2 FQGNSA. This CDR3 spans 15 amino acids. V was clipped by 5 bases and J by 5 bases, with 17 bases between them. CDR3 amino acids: CASSGRQGKGDTQYF. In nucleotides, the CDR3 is TGTGCCAGCAGCGGACGGCAGGGGAAGGGAGATACGCAGTATTTT.